The 6 T cell receptor beta chains below all came from one sample that was sequenced in a study of OX40 agonist ivuxolimab in advanced cancers. Clones were read by immunoSEQ multiplex PCR, and TCRdb kept only the in-frame ones, dropping some. The sample yields 45,000 to 55,000 clones, 94% seen once. The starting material was CD4+ or CD8+ T cells sorted from blood, obtained in a trial of the OX40 agonist ivuxolimab. The receptors derive from an adult with an advanced solid tumor such as melanoma, head and neck, liver or kidney cancer.

The chain is built from TRBV4-3 and TRBJ1-1, with a possible D match to TRBD1 (5 bases). Germline CDR1 and CDR2: LGHNA and YSLEER. The V gene lost 0 bases and the J gene lost 3 bases, with 8 bases spanning the gap. The CDR3 has 14 amino acids. CDR3 sequence: CASSQDGGDTEAFF. For the CDR3, the DNA is TGCGCCAGCAGCCAAGATGGAGGGGACACTGAAGCTTTCTTT.

This chain's CDR3 is CASSLPSGTGGDTQYF. The CDR3 DNA reads as TGTGCCAGCAGTTTACCCTCCGGGACAGGGGGAGATACGCAGTATTTT. The V and J genes are TRBV28 and TRBJ2-3, with 11 bases aligning to TRBD1. The ends lost 2 bases at V and 5 bases at J; junction bases unmatched: 6. The CDR3 spans 16 residues. The V gene's germline CDR1 is MDHEN and CDR2 SYDVKM. Combining the CDR3 with reference TRBV28 and TRBJ2-3 gives the whole variable domain DVKVTQSSRYLVKRTGEKVFLECVQDMDHENMFWYRQDPGLGLRLIYFSYDVKMKEKGDIPEGYSVSREKKERFSLILESASTNQTSMYLCASSLPSGTGGDTQYFGPGTRLTVL.

The CDR3 sequence: CASSEAGGQFF. Written as DNA, the CDR3 is TGTGCCAGCAGTGAAGCCGGCGGGCAGTTCTTC. The chain links TRBV6-1 to TRBJ2-1; the D is unclear. V lost 0 bases and J lost 12, with 6 bases in between. This CDR3 has 11 amino acids. The V gene's germline CDR1 is MNHNS and CDR2 SASEGT.

The CDR3: CASSDTSGGLPPGANVLTF. DNA for the CDR3: TGCGCCAGCAGCGACACCTCGGGGGGGCTTCCCCCTGGGGCCAACGTCCTGACTTTC. V is TRBV5-1 and J is TRBJ2-6; TRBD2 aligns across 8 bases. The CDR3 covers 19 residues. Germline values: CDR1 SGHRS, CDR2 YFSETQ. Trimming at V came to 4 bases and at J to 2 bases, leaving 14 bases not matched to a gene.

This rearrangement joins TRBV5-1 to TRBJ2-5, with D perhaps TRBD1 (6 bases). Trimming left V 0 bases short and J 8 bases short, with 14 bases between. The CDR3 length is 14 residues. Germline-derived CDR1 and CDR2 are SGHRS and YFSETQ. The CDR3 DNA follows: TGCGCCAGCAGCTTGGTGACAGGCGACGTCACCCAGTACTTC. Encoded protein: CASSLVTGDVTQYF.

The chain employs TRBV2 and TRBJ1-2; 11 bases match TRBD1. With 1 base clipped from V and 8 bases from J, the junction kept 9 bases outside the gene matches. Germline V gene sequence: CDR1 SNHLY, CDR2 FYNNEI. The CDR3 loop spans 16 amino acids. The DNA for the CDR3 is TGTGCCAGCAGTGAAGGCCCACGGACAGGGGGCTACGGCTACACCTTC. It is translated as CASSEGPRTGGYGYTF.